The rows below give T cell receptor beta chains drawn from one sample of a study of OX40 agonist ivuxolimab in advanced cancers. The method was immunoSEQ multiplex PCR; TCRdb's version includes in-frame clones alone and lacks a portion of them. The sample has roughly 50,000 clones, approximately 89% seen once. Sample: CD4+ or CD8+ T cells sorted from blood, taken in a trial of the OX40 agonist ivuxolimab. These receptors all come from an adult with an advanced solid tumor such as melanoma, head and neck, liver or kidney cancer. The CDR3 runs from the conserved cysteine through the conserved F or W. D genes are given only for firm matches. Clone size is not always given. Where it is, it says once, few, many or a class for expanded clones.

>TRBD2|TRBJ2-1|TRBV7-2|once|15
CASSLGPSGYNEQFF
TGTGCCAGCAGCTTAGGCCCTAGCGGCTACAATGAGCAGTTCTTC
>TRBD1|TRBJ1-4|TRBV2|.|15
CASSNEGAPNEKLFF
TGTGCCAGCAGTAACGAGGGGGCGCCTAATGAAAAACTGTTTTTT
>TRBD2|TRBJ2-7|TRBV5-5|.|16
CASSLPLGLADYEQYF
TGTGCCAGCAGCTTACCGCTGGGACTAGCGGACTACGAGCAGTACTTC
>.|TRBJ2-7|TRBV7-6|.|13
CASSLSQDYEQYF
TGTGCCAGCAGCTTATCGCAGGACTACGAGCAGTACTTC
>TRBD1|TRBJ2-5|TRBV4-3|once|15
CASSQAGTAQETQYF
TGCGCCAGCAGCCAAGCCGGGACAGCCCAAGAGACCCAGTACTTC
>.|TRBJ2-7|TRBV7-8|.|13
CASSLDGSYEQYF
TGTGCCAGCAGCTTAGACGGTTCCTACGAGCAGTACTTC
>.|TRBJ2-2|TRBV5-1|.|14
CASSLSVNTGELFF
TGCGCCAGCAGCTTGAGCGTTAACACCGGGGAGCTGTTTTTT
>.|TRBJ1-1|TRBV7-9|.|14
CASSGGHQNTEAFF
TGTGCCAGCAGCGGGGGACACCAGAACACTGAAGCTTTCTTT
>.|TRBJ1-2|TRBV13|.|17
CASSLGYGTGTQYGYTF
TGTGCCAGCAGCTTAGGGTATGGGACCGGGACACAGTATGGCTACACCTTC
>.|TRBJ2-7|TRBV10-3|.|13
CAIRKQDAYEQYF
TGTGCCATCAGGAAACAGGACGCGTACGAGCAGTACTTC
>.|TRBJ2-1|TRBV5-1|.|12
CASSLAAQEQFF
TGCGCCAGCAGCTTAGCAGCTCAGGAGCAGTTCTTC
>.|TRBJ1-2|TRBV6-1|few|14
CASSQIGTSEGYTF
TGTGCCAGCAGCCAGATAGGGACCTCGGAGGGCTACACCTTC
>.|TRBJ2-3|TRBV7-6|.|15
CASSRTADALNTQYF
TGTGCCAGCAGCCGAACCGCGGACGCACTAAATACGCAGTATTTT
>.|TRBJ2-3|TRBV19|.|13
CASSSAGTDTQYF
TGTGCCAGTAGTTCAGCGGGCACAGATACGCAGTATTTT
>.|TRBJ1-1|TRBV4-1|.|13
CASSETGNTEAFF
TGCGCCAGCAGTGAGACAGGGAACACTGAAGCTTTCTTT
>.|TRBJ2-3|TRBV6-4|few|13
CASSAANTDTQYF
TGTGCCAGCAGTGCAGCGAACACAGATACGCAGTATTTT
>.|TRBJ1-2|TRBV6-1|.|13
CASTDSHNYGYTF
TGTGCCAGTACGGACAGCCATAACTATGGCTACACCTTC
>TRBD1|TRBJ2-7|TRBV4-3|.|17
CASSQDSLGTGADEQYF
TGCGCCAGCAGCCAAGATTCTCTCGGGACAGGGGCCGACGAGCAGTACTTC
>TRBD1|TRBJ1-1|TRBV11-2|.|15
CASTSGGERNTEAFF
TGTGCCAGCACCTCAGGGGGGGAAAGGAACACTGAAGCTTTCTTT
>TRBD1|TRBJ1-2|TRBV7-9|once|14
CASSLPTGVGGYTF
TGTGCCAGCAGCTTACCGACAGGGGTCGGTGGCTACACCTTC
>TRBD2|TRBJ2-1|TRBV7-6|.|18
CASSLGAGGPGSYNEQFF
TGTGCCAGCAGCTTAGGAGCGGGAGGGCCGGGCTCCTACAATGAGCAGTTCTTC
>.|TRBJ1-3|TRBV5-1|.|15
CASSPRTVAGNTIYF
TGCGCCAGCAGCCCACGGACAGTGGCTGGAAACACCATATATTTT
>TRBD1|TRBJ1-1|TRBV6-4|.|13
CASSDSDRTEAFF
TGTGCCAGCAGTGACTCGGACAGGACTGAAGCTTTCTTT
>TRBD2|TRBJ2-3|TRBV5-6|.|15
CASSWLAGATDTQYF
TGTGCCAGCAGCTGGCTAGCGGGGGCCACAGATACGCAGTATTTT
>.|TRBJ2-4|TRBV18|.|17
CASSPTEGRTAKNIQYF
TGTGCCAGCTCACCCACCGAGGGGAGGACGGCCAAAAACATTCAGTACTTC
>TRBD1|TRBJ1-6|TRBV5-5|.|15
CASRGSTGGGSPLHF
TGTGCCAGCAGGGGTTCCACAGGGGGCGGATCACCCCTCCACTTT
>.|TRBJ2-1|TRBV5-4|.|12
CASSRPGLEQFF
TGTGCCAGCAGCCGTCCGGGACTTGAGCAGTTCTTC
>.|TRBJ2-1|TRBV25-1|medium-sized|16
CASSEYEGFQYNEQFF
TGTGCCAGCAGTGAATATGAGGGCTTCCAATACAATGAGCAGTTCTTC
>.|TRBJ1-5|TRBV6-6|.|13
CASSSAGDQPQHF
TGTGCCAGCAGCTCCGCGGGGGATCAGCCCCAGCATTTT
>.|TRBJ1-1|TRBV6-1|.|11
CASKENTEAFF
TGTGCCAGTAAAGAGAACACTGAAGCTTTCTTT
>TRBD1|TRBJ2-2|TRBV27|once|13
CASRRQGTGELFF
TGTGCCAGCAGGCGACAGGGCACCGGGGAGCTGTTTTTT
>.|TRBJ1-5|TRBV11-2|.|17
CASSLGLQGYSNQPQHF
TGTGCCAGCAGCTTAGGGCTACAGGGCTATAGCAATCAGCCCCAGCATTTT
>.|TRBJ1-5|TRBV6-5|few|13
CASSPSGTQPQHF
TGTGCCAGCAGCCCCTCGGGGACGCAGCCCCAGCATTTT
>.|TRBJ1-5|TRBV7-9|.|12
CASSSPNQPQHF
TGTGCCAGCAGCTCCCCGAATCAGCCCCAGCATTTT
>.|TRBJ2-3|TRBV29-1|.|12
CSEGRLGDTQYF
TGCAGCGAAGGTAGATTAGGGGATACGCAGTATTTT
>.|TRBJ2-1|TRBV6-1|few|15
CASSRSRGGYNEQFF
TGTGCCAGCAGCCGTTCAAGGGGAGGCTACAATGAGCAGTTCTTC
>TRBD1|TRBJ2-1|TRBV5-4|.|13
CASRSSTGGEQFF
TGTGCCAGCAGATCAAGTACAGGGGGTGAGCAGTTCTTC
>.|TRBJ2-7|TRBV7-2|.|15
CASSFGDAAFYEQYF
TGTGCCAGCAGCTTCGGTGACGCCGCTTTTTACGAGCAGTACTTC
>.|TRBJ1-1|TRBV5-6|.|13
CASTLGSNTEAFF
TGTGCCAGCACCCTGGGGTCGAACACTGAAGCTTTCTTT
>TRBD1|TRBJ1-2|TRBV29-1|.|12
CSVGRTGDGYTF
TGCAGCGTTGGAAGGACAGGGGATGGCTACACCTTC
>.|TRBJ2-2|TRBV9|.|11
CASSDTGELFF
TGTGCCAGCAGCGATACCGGGGAGCTGTTTTTT
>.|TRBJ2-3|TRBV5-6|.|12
CASSLEHDTQYF
TGTGCCAGCAGCTTGGAACACGATACGCAGTATTTT
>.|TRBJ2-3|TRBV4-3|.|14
CASSQILGTDTQYF
TGCGCCAGCAGCCAAATTTTGGGGACAGATACGCAGTATTTT
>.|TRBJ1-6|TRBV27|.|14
CASTQAGGRSPLHF
TGTGCCAGCACCCAGGCTGGTGGACGATCACCCCTCCACTTT
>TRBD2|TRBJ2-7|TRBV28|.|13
CASSSSGQYEQYF
TGTGCCAGCAGTTCTAGCGGGCAGTACGAGCAGTACTTC
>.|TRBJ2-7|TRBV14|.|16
CASSQGWRGLVYEQYF
TGTGCCAGCAGCCAAGGGTGGAGGGGCCTAGTATACGAGCAGTACTTC
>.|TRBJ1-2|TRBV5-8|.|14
CASSLGGPYYGYTF
TGTGCCAGCAGCTTGGGAGGTCCCTACTATGGCTACACCTTC
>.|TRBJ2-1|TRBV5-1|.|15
CASSLGLASYNEQFF
TGCGCCAGCAGCTTGGGGCTAGCTTCCTACAATGAGCAGTTCTTC
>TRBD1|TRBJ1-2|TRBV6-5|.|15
CASSYYAGQGYDYTF
TGTGCCAGCAGTTACTACGCGGGACAGGGCTATGACTACACCTTC
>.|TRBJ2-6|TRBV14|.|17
CASSQDHLGPGANVLTF
TGTGCCAGCAGCCAAGACCATCTGGGCCCTGGGGCCAACGTCCTGACTTTC
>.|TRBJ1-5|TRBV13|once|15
CASIPRAPNNQPQHF
TGTGCCAGCATCCCCCGAGCCCCGAACAATCAGCCCCAGCATTTT